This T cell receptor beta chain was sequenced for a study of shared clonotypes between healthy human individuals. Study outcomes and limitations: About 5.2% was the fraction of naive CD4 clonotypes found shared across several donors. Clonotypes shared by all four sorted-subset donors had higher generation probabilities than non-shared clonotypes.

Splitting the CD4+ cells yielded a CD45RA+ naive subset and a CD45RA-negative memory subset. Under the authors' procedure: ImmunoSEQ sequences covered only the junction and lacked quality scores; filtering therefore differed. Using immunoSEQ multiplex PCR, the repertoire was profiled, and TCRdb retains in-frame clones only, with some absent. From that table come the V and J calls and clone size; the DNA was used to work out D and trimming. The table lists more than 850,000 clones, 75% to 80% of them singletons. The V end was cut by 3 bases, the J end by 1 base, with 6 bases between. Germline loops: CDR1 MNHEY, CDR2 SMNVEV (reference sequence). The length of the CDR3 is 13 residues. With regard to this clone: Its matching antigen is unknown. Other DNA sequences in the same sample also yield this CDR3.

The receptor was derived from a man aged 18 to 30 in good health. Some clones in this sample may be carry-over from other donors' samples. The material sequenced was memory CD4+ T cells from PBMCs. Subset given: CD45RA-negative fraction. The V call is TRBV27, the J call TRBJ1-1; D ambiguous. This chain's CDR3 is CASSLSRNTEAFF. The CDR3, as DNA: TGTGCCAGCAGTTTGAGTCGGAACACTGAAGCTTTCTTT.